This T cell receptor (beta chain) is from a study of Graves' ophthalmopathy and Graves' hyperthyroidism. TCR beta CDR3 regions were amplified from RNA transcripts. The first-round RT-PCR employed HTBI primers together with the Qiagen OneStep RT-PCR kit. A multiplex PCR was then performed as the second round. TCRdb itself ran the multiplex PCR reads through MiXCR, one entry per CDR3 protein. The sample lists a few hundred thousand distinct CDR3 sequences, about 35% seen once, with roughly 4.5% in the top ten. On this clonotype: The antigen is unknown.

The CDR3 loop spans 14 amino acids. The germline V gene encodes CDR1 SGDLS and CDR2 YYNGEE. Overall study findings and caveats: Blood also held most thyroid clonotypes expanded above 0.001 frequency.

This TCR was sampled from an adult man with Graves' hyperthyroidism. Sequencing was done on a sample of peripheral blood or thyroid tissue (not recorded which). The chain carries TRBV9 and TRBJ2-5, with D tentatively TRBD1 or TRBD2 (5 bases each). CDR3 protein: CAREGADFQETQYF. CDR3 nucleotide sequence: TGTGCTAGAGAAGGGGCGGACTTCCAAGAGACCCAGTACTTC.